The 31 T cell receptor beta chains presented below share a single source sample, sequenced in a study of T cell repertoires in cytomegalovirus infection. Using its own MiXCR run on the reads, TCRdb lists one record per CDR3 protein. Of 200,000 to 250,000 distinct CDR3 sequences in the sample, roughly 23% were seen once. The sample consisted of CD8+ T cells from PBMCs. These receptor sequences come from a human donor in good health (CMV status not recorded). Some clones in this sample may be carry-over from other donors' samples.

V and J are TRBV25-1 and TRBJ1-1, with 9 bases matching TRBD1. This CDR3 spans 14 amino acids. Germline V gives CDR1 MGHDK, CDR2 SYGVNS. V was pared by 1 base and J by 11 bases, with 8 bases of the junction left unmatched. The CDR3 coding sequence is TGTGCCAGCAGTGAATGGGGACAGGGAATGTTTGCTTTCTTT. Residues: CASSEWGQGMFAFF.

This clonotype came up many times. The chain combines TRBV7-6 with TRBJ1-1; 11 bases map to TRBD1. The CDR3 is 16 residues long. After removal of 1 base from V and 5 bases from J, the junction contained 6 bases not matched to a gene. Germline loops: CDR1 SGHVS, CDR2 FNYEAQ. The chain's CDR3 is CASSLDRTGGATEAFF. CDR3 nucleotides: TGTGCCAGCAGCTTAGACCGGACAGGGGGCGCGACTGAAGCTTTCTTT.

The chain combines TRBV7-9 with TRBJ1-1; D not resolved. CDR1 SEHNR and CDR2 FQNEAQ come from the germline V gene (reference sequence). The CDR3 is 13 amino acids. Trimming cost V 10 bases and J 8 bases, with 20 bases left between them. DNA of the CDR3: TGTGCCACCTCCGGCTTGACAAAAGGGGAAGCTTTCTTT. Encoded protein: CATSGLTKGEAFF.

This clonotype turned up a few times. The CDR3 sequence: CASSQGGTAGEKLFF. CDR3 nucleotides: TGCGCCAGCAGCCAAGGAGGGACAGCCGGCGAAAAACTGTTTTTT. The chain uses TRBV4-1 and TRBJ1-4; TRBD1 matches at 7 bases. The CDR3 runs to 15 residues. In germline, CDR1 is MGHRA, CDR2 YSYEKL. The J segment lost 8 bases and the V segment lost 1 base, leaving 7 bases of the junction unmatched.

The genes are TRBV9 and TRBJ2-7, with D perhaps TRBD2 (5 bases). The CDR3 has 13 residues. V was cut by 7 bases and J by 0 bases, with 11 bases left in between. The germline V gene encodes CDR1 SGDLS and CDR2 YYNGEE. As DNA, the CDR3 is TGTGCCAGCGGTTCGGGGAACTCCTACGAGCAGTACTTC. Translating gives CASGSGNSYEQYF. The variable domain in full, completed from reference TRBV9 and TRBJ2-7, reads DSGVTQTPKHLITATGQRVTLRCSPRSGDLSVYWYQQSLDQGLQFLIQYYNGEERAKGNILERFSAQQFPDLHSELNLSSLELGDSALYFCASGSGNSYEQYFGPGTRLTVT.

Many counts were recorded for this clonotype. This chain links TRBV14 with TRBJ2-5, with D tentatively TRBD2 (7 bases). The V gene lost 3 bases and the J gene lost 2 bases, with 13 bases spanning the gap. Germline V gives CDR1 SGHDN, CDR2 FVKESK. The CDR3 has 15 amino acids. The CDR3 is CASSHLQGGQETQYF. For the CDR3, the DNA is TGTGCCAGCAGCCACCTACAGGGAGGGCAAGAGACCCAGTACTTC. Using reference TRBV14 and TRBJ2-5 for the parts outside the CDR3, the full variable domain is EAGVTQFPSHSVIEKGQTVTLRCDPISGHDNLYWYRRVMGKEIKFLLHFVKESKQDESGMPNNRFLAERTGGTYSTLKVQPAELEDSGVYFCASSHLQGGQETQYFGPGTRLLVL.

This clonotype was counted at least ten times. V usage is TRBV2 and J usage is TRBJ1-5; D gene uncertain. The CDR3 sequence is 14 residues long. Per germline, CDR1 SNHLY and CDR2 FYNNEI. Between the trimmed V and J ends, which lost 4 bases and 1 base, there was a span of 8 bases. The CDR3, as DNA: TGTGCCAGCAGTGCCATCGGGAGCAATCAGCCCCAGCATTTT. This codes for CASSAIGSNQPQHF. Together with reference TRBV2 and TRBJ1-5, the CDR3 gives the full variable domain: EPEVTQTPSHQVTQMGQEVILRCVPISNHLYFYWYRQILGQKVEFLVSFYNNEISEKSEIFDDQFSVERPDGSNFTLKIRSTKLEDSAMYFCASSAIGSNQPQHFGDGTRLSIL.

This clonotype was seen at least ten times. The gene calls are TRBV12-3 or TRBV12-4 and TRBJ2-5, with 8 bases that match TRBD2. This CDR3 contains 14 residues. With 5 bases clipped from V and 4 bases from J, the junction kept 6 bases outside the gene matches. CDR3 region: CASSPGLGIETQYF. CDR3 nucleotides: TGTGCCAGCAGTCCGGGACTAGGGATAGAGACCCAGTACTTC.

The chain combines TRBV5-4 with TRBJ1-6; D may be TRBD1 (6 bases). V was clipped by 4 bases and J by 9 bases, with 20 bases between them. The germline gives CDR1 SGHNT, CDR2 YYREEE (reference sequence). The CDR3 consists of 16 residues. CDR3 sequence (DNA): TGTGCCAGCAGCCCAGGGGACCGCCTCCGAAGTTCACCCCTCCACTTT. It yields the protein CASSPGDRLRSSPLHF. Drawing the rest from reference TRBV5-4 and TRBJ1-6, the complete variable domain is ETGVTQSPTHLIKTRGQQVTLRCSSQSGHNTVSWYQQALGQGPQFIFQYYREEENGRGNFPPRFSGLQFPNYSSELNVNALELDDSALYLCASSPGDRLRSSPLHFGNGTRLTVT.

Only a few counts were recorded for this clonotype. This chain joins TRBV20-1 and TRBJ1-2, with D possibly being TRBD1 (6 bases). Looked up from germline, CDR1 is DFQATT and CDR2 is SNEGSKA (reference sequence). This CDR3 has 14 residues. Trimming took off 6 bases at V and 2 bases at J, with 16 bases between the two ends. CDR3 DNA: TGCAGTGCGCAGGGGATAGGGGAGAACTATGGCTACACCTTC. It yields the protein CSAQGIGENYGYTF.

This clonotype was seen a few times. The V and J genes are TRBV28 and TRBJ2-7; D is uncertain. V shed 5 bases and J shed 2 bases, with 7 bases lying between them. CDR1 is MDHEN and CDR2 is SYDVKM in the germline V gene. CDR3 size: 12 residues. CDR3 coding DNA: TGTGCCAGCAGTCCTTCCACCTACGAGCAGTACTTC. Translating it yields CASSPSTYEQYF.

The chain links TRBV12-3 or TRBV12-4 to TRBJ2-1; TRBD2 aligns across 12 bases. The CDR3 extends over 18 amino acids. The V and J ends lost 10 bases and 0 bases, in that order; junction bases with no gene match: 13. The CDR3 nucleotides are TGTGCCATTTCACCGAGGACTAGCGGGGCCAGCTCCTACAATGAGCAGTTCTTC. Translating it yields CAISPRTSGASSYNEQFF.

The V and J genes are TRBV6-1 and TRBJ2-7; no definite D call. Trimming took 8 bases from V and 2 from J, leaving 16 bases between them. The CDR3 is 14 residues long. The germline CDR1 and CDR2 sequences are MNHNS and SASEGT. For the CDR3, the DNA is TGTGCCAGCGGTAGGAGAGACACCACCTACGAGCAGTACTTC. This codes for CASGRRDTTYEQYF.

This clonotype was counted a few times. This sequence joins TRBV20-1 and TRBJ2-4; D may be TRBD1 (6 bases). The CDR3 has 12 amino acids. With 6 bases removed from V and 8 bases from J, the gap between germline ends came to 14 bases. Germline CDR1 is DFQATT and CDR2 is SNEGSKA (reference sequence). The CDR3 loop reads CSALTGGDIQYF. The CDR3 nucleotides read TGCAGTGCCTTGACAGGCGGAGACATTCAGTACTTC.

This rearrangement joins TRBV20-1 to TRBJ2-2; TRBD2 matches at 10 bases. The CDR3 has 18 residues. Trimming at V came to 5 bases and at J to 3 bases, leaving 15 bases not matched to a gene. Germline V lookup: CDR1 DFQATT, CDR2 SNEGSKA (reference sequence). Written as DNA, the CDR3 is TGCAGTGCTGGCAGCGGGGGGGGACTATCAGGCGACACCGGGGAGCTGTTTTTT. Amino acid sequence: CSAGSGGGLSGDTGELFF.

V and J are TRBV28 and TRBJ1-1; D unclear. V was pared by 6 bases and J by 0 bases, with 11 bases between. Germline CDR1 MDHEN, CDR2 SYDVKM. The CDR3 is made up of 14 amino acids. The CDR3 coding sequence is TGTGCCAGCAGCTCAGGTCCAATGAACACTGAAGCTTTCTTT. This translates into CASSSGPMNTEAFF.

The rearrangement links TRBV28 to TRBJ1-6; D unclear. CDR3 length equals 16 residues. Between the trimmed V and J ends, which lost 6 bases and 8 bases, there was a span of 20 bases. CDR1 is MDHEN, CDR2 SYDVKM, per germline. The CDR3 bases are TGTGCCAGCAGCAACCCGGTAGGAGCATACGATTCACCCCTCCACTTT. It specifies CASSNPVGAYDSPLHF.

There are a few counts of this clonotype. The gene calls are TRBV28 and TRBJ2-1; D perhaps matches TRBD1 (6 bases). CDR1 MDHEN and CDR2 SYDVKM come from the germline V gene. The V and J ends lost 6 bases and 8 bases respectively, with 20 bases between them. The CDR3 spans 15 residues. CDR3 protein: CASRRTVGGGDEQFF. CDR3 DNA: TGTGCCAGCAGGCGGACAGTGGGTGGTGGCGATGAGCAGTTCTTC.

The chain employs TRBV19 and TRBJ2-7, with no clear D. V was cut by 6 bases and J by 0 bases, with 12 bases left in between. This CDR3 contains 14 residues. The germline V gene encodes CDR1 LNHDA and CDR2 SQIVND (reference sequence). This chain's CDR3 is CASRIGPSSYEQYF. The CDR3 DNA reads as TGTGCCAGTAGGATTGGTCCCAGCTCCTACGAGCAGTACTTC.

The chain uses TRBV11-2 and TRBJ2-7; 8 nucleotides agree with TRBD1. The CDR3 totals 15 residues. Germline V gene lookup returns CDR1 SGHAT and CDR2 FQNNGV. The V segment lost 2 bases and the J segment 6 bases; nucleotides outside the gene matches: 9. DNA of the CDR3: TGTGCCAGCAGCTTACTGCAGGGGGCGAATGGCGAGCAGTACTTC. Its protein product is CASSLLQGANGEQYF. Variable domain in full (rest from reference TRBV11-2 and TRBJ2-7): EAGVAQSPRYKIIEKRQSVAFWCNPISGHATLYWYQQILGQGPKLLIQFQNNGVVDDSQLPKDRFSAERLKGVDSTLKIQPAKLEDSAVYLCASSLLQGANGEQYFGPGTRLTVT.

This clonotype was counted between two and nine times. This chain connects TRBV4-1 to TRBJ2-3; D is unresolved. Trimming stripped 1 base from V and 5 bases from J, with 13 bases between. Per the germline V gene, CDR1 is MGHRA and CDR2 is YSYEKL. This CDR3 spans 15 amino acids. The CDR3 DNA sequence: TGCGCCAGCAGCCAAGGGCCGATTGGGGTAGATACGCAGTATTTT. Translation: CASSQGPIGVDTQYF.

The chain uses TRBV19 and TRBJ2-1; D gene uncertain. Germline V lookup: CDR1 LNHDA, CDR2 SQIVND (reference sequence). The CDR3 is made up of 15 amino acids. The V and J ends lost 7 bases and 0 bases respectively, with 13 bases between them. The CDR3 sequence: CASTTGPSSYNEQFF. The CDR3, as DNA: TGTGCCAGTACAACCGGCCCAAGCTCCTACAATGAGCAGTTCTTC.

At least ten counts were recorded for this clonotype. CDR3 sequence reads: CASSFDSNSPLHF. CDR3 bases: TGTGCCAGCAGCTTCGACTCTAATTCACCCCTCCACTTT. V usage is TRBV5-4 and J usage is TRBJ1-6; D is undetermined. Trimming took off 2 bases at V and 6 bases at J, with 6 bases between the two ends. There are 13 residues in the CDR3. The germline V gene encodes CDR1 SGHNT and CDR2 YYREEE (reference sequence).

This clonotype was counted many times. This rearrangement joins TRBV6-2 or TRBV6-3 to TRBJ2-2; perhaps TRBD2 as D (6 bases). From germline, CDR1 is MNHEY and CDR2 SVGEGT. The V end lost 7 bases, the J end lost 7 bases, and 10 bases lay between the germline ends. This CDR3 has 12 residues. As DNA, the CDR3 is TGTGCCAGCACCCCCGGGGGCGGGGAGCTGTTTTTT. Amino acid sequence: CASTPGGGELFF.

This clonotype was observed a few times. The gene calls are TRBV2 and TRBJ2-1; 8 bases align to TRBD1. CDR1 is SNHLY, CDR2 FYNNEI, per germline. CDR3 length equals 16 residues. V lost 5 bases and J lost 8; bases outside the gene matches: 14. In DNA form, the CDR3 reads TGTGCCAGCAGTTACCCGTGGGACAGGAGGGATGATGAGCAGTTCTTC. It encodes CASSYPWDRRDDEQFF. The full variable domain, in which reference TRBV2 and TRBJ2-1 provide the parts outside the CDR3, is EPEVTQTPSHQVTQMGQEVILRCVPISNHLYFYWYRQILGQKVEFLVSFYNNEISEKSEIFDDQFSVERPDGSNFTLKIRSTKLEDSAMYFCASSYPWDRRDDEQFFGPGTRLTVL.

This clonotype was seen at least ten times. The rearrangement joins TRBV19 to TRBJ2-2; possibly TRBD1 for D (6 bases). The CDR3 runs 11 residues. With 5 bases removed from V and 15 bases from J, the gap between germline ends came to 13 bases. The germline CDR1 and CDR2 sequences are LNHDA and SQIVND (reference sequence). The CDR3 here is CASSPSQGMFF. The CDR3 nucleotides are TGTGCCAGTAGTCCTTCTCAGGGGATGTTTTTT. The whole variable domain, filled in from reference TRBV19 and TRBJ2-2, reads DGGITQSPKYLFRKEGQNVTLSCEQNLNHDAMYWYRQDPGQGLRLIYYSQIVNDFQKGDIAEGYSVSREKKESFPLTVTSAQKNPTAFYLCASSPSQGMFFGEGSRLTVL.

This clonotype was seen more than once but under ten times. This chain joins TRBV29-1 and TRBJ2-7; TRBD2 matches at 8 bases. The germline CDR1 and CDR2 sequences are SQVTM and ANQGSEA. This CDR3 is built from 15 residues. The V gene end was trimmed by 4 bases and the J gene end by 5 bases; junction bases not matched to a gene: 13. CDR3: CSVVSLADSLHEQYF. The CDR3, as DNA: TGCAGCGTTGTATCACTAGCGGATTCACTCCACGAGCAGTACTTC.

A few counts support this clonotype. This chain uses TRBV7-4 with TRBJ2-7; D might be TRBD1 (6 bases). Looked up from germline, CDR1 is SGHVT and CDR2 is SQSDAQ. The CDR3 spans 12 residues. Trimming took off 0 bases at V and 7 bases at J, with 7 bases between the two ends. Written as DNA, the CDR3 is TGTGCCAGCAGCTTAGCGGGACATGAGCAGTACTTC. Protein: CASSLAGHEQYF.

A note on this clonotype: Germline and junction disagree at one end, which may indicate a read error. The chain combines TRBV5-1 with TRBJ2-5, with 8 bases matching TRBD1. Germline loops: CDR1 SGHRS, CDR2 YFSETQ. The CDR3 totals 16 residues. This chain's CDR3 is CASSLEDRADQETQDF. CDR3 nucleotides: TGCGCCAGCAGCTTGGAGGACAGGGCCGACCAAGAGACCCAGGACTTC.

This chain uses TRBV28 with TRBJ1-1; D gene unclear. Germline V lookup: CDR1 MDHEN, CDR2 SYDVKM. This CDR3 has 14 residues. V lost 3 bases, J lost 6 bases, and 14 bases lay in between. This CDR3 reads CASSFFVGHAEAFF. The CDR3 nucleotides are TGTGCCAGCAGTTTCTTCGTCGGGCACGCTGAAGCTTTCTTT.

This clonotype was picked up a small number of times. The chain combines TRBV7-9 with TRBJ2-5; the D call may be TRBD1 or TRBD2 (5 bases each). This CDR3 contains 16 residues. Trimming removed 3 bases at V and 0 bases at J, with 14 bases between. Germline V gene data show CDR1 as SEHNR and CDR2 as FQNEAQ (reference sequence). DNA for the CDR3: TGTGCCAGCAGCTTCAAGACAGAGGACTACCAAGAGACCCAGTACTTC. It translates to CASSFKTEDYQETQYF. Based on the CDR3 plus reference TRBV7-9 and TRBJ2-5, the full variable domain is DTGVSQNPRHKITKRGQNVTFRCDPISEHNRLYWYRQTLGQGPEFLTYFQNEAQLEKSRLLSDRFSAERPKGSFSTLEIQRTEQGDSAMYLCASSFKTEDYQETQYFGPGTRLLVL.